Sequencing of this T cell receptor beta chain was carried out in a study of control samples from healthy donors and cancer patients. Generated by immunoSEQ multiplex PCR, the TCRdb table keeps only in-frame clones and is missing some. This sample has about 38,000 clones, with about 86% found just once. Per the germline V gene, CDR1 is SGHTA and CDR2 is FQGNSA. The CDR3 is 12 amino acids. Trimming removed 8 bases at V and 2 bases at J, with 9 bases between. The sequence was obtained from a woman aged 55-75 years with lung cancer. The chain couples TRBV7-2 to TRBJ2-5; D might be TRBD1 (6 bases). Sequencing used PBMCs. The CDR3 spells CASRTEQETQYF. CDR3 DNA: TGTGCCAGCCGGACAGAACAAGAGACCCAGTACTTC.